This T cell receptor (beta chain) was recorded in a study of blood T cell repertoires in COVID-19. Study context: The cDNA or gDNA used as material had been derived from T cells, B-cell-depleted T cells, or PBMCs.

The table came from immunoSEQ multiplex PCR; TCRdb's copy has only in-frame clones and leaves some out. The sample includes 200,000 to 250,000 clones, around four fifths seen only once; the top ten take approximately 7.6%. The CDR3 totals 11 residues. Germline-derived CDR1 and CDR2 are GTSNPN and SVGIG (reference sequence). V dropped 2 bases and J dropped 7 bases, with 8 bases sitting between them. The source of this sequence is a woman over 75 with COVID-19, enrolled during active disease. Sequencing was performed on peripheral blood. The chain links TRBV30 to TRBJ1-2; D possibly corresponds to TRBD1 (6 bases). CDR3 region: CAWSSTGGYTF. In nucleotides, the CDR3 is TGTGCCTGGAGTTCGACAGGTGGCTACACCTTC.